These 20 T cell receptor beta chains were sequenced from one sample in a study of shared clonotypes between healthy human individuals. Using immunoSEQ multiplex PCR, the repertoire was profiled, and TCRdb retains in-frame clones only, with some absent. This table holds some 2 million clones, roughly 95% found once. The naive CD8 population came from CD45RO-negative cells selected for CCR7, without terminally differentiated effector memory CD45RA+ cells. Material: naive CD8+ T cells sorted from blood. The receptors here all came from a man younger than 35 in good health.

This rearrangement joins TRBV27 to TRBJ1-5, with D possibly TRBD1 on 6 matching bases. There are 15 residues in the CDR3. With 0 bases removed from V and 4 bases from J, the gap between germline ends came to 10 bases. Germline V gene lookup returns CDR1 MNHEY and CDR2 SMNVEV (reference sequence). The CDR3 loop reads CASSLSRGPNQPQHF. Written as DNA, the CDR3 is TGTGCCAGCAGTTTATCTCGGGGGCCGAATCAGCCCCAGCATTTT.

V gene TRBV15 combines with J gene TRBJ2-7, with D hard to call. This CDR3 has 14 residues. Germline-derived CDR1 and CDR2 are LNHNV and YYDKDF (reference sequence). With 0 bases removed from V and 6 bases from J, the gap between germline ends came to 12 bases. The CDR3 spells CATSRDRNLIEQYF. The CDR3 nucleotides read TGTGCCACCAGCAGAGATCGAAACTTAATCGAGCAGTACTTC.

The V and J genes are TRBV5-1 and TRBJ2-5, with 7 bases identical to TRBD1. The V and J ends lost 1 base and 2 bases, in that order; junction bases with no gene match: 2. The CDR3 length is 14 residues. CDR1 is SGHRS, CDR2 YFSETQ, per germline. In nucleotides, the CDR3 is TGCGCCAGCAGCTTGATACAGGGGCAAGAGACCCAGTACTTC. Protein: CASSLIQGQETQYF.

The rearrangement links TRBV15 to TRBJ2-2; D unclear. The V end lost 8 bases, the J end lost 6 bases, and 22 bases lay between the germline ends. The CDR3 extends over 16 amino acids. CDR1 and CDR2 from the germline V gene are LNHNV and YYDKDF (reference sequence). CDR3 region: CATEDGQVSPSGELFF. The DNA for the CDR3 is TGTGCCACCGAGGACGGCCAAGTGAGTCCGTCCGGGGAGCTGTTTTTT.

The CDR3 DNA reads as TGTGCCAGCAGCCCCGTTGGAGGGTATAACTATGGCTACACCTTC. The encoded protein is CASSPVGGYNYGYTF. The J gene is TRBJ1-2, the V gene TRBV7-9, with D uncertain. Germline CDR1 is SEHNR and CDR2 is FQNEAQ (reference sequence). Trimming took 5 bases from V and 1 from J, leaving 14 bases between them. The CDR3 consists of 15 residues.

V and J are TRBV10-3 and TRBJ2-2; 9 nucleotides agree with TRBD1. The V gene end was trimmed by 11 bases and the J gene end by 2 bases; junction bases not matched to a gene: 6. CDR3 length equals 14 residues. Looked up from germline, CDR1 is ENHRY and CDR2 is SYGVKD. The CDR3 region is CALQTGGNTGELFF. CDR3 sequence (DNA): TGTGCCCTCCAGACAGGGGGTAACACCGGGGAGCTGTTTTTT.

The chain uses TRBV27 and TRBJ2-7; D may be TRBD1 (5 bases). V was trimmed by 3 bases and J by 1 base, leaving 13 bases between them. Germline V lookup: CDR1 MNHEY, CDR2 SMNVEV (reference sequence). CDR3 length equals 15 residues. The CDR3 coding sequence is TGTGCCAGCAGTTTTGTGGGGCCCCTATCCTACGAGCAGTACTTC. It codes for CASSFVGPLSYEQYF.

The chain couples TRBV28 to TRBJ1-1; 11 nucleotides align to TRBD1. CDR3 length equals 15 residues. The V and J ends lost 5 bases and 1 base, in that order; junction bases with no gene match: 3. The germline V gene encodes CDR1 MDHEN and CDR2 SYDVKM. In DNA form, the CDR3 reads TGTGCCAGCAGTCTCGGACAGGGGGCGAACACTGAAGCTTTCTTT. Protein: CASSLGQGANTEAFF.

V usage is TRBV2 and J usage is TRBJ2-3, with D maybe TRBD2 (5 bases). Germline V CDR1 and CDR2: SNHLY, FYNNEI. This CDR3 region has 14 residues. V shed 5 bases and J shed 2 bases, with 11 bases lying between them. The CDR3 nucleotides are TGTGCCAGCAGTACGAGACTACACACAGATACGCAGTATTTT. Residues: CASSTRLHTDTQYF.

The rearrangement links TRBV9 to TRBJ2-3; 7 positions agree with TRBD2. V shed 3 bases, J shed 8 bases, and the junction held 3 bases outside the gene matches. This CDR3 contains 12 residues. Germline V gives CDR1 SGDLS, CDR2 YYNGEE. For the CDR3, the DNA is TGTGCCAGCAGCGATCCTAGCGGTACGCAGTATTTT. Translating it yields CASSDPSGTQYF.

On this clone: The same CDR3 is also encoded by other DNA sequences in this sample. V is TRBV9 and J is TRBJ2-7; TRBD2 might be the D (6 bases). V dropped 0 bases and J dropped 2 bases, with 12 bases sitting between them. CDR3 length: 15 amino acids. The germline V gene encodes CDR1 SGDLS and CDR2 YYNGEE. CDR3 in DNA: TGTGCCAGCAGCGTAGGGGGCGGGACCCCCTACGAGCAGTACTTC. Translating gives CASSVGGGTPYEQYF. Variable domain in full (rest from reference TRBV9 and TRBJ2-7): DSGVTQTPKHLITATGQRVTLRCSPRSGDLSVYWYQQSLDQGLQFLIQYYNGEERAKGNILERFSAQQFPDLHSELNLSSLELGDSALYFCASSVGGGTPYEQYFGPGTRLTVT.

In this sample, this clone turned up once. The CDR3 spells CASNNRGTNEKLFF. The CDR3 region has the DNA TGTGCCAGCAATAACAGGGGGACTAATGAAAAACTGTTTTTT. This rearrangement joins TRBV28 to TRBJ1-4, with 8 bases aligning to TRBD1. The CDR3 totals 14 residues. J gave up 2 bases and V 7 bases, and 3 bases lay outside the gene matches. The germline gives CDR1 MDHEN, CDR2 SYDVKM.

The CDR3 coding sequence is TGTGCCAGCAGCTCAGACAGGGGATGGACTAGCGGGGGGTACAATGAGCAGTTCTTC. Protein sequence: CASSSDRGWTSGGYNEQFF. This chain links TRBV7-9 with TRBJ2-1; TRBD2 matches 14 bases. CDR1 and CDR2 (germline): SEHNR, FQNEAQ (reference sequence). The CDR3 runs 19 residues. V lost 4 bases, J lost 4 bases, and 12 bases stayed unmatched.

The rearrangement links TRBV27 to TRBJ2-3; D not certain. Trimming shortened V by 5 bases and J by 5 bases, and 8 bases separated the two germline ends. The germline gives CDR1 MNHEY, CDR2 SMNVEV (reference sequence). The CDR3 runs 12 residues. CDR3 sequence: CASSANRDTQYF. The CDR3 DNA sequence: TGTGCCAGCAGTGCTAACCGAGATACGCAGTATTTT.

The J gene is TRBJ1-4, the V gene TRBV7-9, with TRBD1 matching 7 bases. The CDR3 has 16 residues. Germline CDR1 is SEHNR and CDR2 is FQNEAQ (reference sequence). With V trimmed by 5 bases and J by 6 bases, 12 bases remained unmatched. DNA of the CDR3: TGTGCCAGCAGCCCGCCCATCGGACAGGAGTATGAAAAACTGTTTTTT. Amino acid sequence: CASSPPIGQEYEKLFF.

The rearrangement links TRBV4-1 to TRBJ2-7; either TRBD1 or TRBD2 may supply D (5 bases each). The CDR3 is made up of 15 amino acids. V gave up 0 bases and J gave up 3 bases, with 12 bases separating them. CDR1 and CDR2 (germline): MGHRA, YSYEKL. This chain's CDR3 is CASSQDGAQIYEQYF. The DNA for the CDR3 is TGCGCCAGCAGCCAAGACGGGGCACAGATCTACGAGCAGTACTTC.

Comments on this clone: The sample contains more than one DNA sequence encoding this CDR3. The CDR3 sequence is CAWSPTGGTDTQYF. CDR3 bases: TGTGCCTGGAGCCCGACAGGGGGCACAGATACGCAGTATTTT. This rearrangement joins TRBV30 to TRBJ2-3; TRBD1 matches at 8 bases. V was pared by 3 bases and J by 1 base, with 3 bases of the junction left unmatched. Germline V CDR1 and CDR2: GTSNPN, SVGIG (reference sequence). The CDR3 contains 14 residues. Full variable domain (rest looked up from reference TRBV30 and TRBJ2-3): SQTIHQWPATLVQPVGSPLSLECTVEGTSNPNLYWYRQAAGRGLQLLFYSVGIGQISSEVPQNLSASRPQDRQFILSSKKLLLSDSGFYLCAWSPTGGTDTQYFGPGTRLTVL.

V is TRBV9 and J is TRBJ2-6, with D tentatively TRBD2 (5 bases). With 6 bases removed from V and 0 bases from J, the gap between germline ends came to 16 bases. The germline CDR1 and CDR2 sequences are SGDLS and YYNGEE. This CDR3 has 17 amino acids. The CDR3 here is CASNHGLGPSGANVLTF. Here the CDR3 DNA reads TGTGCCAGCAACCATGGACTCGGGCCCTCTGGGGCCAACGTCCTGACTTTC.

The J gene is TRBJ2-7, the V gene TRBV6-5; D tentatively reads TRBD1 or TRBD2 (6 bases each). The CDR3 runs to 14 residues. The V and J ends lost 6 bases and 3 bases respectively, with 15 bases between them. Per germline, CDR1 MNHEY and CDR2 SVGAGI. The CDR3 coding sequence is TGTGCCAGCAGCCAAGGGGGAGGAGGCTACGAGCAGTACTTC. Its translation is CASSQGGGGYEQYF.

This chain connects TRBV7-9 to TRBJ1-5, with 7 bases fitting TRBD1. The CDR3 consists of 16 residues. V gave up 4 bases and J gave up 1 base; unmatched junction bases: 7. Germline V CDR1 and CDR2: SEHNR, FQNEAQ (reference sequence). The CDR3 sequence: CASSSTSGGSNQPQHF. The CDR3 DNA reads TGTGCCAGCAGCTCCACCTCAGGGGGGAGCAATCAGCCCCAGCATTTT. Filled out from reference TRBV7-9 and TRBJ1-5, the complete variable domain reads DTGVSQNPRHKITKRGQNVTFRCDPISEHNRLYWYRQTLGQGPEFLTYFQNEAQLEKSRLLSDRFSAERPKGSFSTLEIQRTEQGDSAMYLCASSSTSGGSNQPQHFGDGTRLSIL.